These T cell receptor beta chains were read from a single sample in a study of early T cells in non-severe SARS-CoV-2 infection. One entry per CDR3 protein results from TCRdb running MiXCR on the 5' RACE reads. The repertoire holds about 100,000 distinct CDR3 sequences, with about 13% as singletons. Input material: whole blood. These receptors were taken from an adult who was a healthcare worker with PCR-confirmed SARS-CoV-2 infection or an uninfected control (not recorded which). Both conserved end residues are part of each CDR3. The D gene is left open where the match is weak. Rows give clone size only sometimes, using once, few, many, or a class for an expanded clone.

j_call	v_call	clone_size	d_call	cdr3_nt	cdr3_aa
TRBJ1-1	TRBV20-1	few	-	TGCAGTGCCCCAGTGATTGAAGCTTTCTTT	CSAPVIEAFF
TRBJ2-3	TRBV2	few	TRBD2	TGTGCCAGCAGTCCGCGGGGGACCGGTCGGGATACGCAGTATTTT	CASSPRGTGRDTQYF
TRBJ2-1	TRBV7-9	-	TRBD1	TGTGCCAGCAGCCACAGGGGGGTGAATGAGCAGTTCTTC	CASSHRGVNEQFF
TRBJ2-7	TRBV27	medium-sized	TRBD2	TGTGCCAGCAGTTCCCTCCAGCGGGGGATTTACGAGCAGTACTTC	CASSSLQRGIYEQYF
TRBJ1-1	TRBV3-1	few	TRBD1	TGTGCCAGCAGACCATACAGGGGGGCGAACACTGAAGCTTTCTTT	CASRPYRGANTEAFF
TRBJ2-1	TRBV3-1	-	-	TGTGCCAGCAGCCATTTGGATCGTGAGCAGTTCTTC	CASSHLDREQFF
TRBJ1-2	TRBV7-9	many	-	TGTGCCAGCACCCCCCCTGGGGTTACCTATGGCTACACCTTC	CASTPPGVTYGYTF
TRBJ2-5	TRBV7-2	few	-	TGTGCCAGCAGCTTAGATCACAATTCAGAGACCCAGTACTTC	CASSLDHNSETQYF
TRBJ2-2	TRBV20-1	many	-	TGCAGTGCTAGAGATGGGGGAACTAGGATCGGGGAGCTGTTTTTT	CSARDGGTRIGELFF
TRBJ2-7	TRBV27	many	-	TGTGCCAGCAGCCCAGGTTTTGGCTCCTACGAGCAGTACTTC	CASSPGFGSYEQYF
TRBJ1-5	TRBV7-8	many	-	TGTGCCAGCAGCTTAGGGACAGTCCATCAGCCCCAGCATTTT	CASSLGTVHQPQHF
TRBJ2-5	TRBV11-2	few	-	TGTGCCAGCAGCCCTGGACTCGATCCGTATCTACAAGAGACCCAGTACTTC	CASSPGLDPYLQETQYF
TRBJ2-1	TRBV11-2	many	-	TGTGCCAGCACCTCCGCCCGGAACAATGAGCAGTTCTTC	CASTSARNNEQFF
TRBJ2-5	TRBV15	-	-	TGTGCCACCAGCAGGGGGACACCGCCCCAAGAGACCCAGTACTTC	CATSRGTPPQETQYF
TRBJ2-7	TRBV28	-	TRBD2	TGTGCCAGCAGTTTACCCCGGGGGGGCTCCTACGAGCAGTACTTC	CASSLPRGGSYEQYF
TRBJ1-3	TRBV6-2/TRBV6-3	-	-	TGTGCCAGCAGTTTACATGGAAACACCATATATTTT	CASSLHGNTIYF
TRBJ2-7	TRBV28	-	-	TGTGCCAGCAGTTTAATCCCGGGGGCGGGCGAGCAGTACTTC	CASSLIPGAGEQYF
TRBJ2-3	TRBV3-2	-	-	TGTGCCAGCAGCCTGACCGGAGGGGGGGGAGCGCCATCAGATACGCAGTATTTT	CASSLTGGGGAPSDTQYF
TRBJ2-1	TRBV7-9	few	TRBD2	TGTGCCAGCAGCTTGGCCCCCTCGACTAGCGGCCTAATCGATGAGCAGTTCTTC	CASSLAPSTSGLIDEQFF
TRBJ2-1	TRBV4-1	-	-	TGCGCCAGCAGCCCACTTATTCAGGGGAAGACCTACAATGAGCAGTTCTTC	CASSPLIQGKTYNEQFF
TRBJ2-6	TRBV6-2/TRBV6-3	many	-	TGTGCCAGCAGTTTGGGGGACGGGGCCAACGTCCTGACTTTC	CASSLGDGANVLTF
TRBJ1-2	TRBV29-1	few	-	TGCAGCGTTGAAGGAGGCTATGGCTACACCTTC	CSVEGGYGYTF
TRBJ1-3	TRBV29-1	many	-	TGCAGCGCAGTTTTTGGCTCTGGAAACACCATATATTTT	CSAVFGSGNTIYF
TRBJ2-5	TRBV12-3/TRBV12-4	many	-	TGTGCCAGCAGGAGACAGCAAGAGACCCAGTACTTC	CASRRQQETQYF
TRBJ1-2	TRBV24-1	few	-	TGTGCCACCAGTGATCGGACAGACCATGGCTACACCTTC	CATSDRTDHGYTF
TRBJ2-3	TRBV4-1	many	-	TGCGCCAGCAGCCAGCTCCCGGGACTCGTCAGCACAGATACGCAGTATTTT	CASSQLPGLVSTDTQYF
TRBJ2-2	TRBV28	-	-	TGTGCCAGCAGTGTCCTGGGGGCGAACACCGGGGAGCTGTTTTTT	CASSVLGANTGELFF